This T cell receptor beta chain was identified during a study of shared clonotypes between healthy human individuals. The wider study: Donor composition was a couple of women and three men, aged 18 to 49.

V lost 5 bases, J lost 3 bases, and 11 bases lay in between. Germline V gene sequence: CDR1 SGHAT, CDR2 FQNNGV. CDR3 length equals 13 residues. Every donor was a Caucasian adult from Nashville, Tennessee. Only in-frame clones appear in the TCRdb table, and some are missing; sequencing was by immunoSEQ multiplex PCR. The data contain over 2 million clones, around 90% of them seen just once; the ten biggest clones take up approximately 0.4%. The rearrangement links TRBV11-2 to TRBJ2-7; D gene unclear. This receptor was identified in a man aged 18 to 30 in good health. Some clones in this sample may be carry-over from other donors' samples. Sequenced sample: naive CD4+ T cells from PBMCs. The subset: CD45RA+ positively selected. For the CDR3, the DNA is TGTGCCAGCAGCACAAATAGGGTCTACGAGCAGTACTTC. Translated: CASSTNRVYEQYF. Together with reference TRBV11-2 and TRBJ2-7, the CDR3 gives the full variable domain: EAGVAQSPRYKIIEKRQSVAFWCNPISGHATLYWYQQILGQGPKLLIQFQNNGVVDDSQLPKDRFSAERLKGVDSTLKIQPAKLEDSAVYLCASSTNRVYEQYFGPGTRLTVT.